The present entry profiles one T cell receptor (beta chain) with its context. This clone was seen a single time. What antigen it recognizes has not been identified. No clone much larger than this one lies a single base away; base qualities are absent. Sequences LGHNA (CDR1) and YNFKEQ (CDR2) are obtained from the germline V gene. Including cysteine and phenylalanine, the CDR3 has 15 amino acids. The retained sequence is limited to the CDR3, 45 bases, with the frame set at the first base. The donors were healthy, HIV-negative adults who had no recently reported acute infections or vaccinations. Every donor was a Caucasian adult living in Nashville, Tennessee, USA. CD4+ T cells were enriched by magnetic negative selection; naive cells were then positively selected on CD45RA, and the negative fraction formed the memory subset. After blood collection by leukapheresis, PBMCs were isolated using Ficoll-Histopaque density gradient centrifugation and then cryopreserved in the vapor phase of liquid nitrogen. Purity and quantity of every magnetically sorted T cell population were checked by analytical flow cytometry. Genomic DNA was isolated from every sorted fraction and measured by UV absorbance on a Nanodrop 2000c.

Using the deep immunoSEQ assay, multiplex PCR amplified TCR CDR3 regions from genomic DNA. For each cell subset, the extracted genomic DNA was distributed evenly across all wells of several immunoSEQ 96-well plates, and each plate served as one replicate. For sorted subsets, around 200 ng genomic DNA, equal to tens of thousands of T cell genomes, was loaded into each replicate PCR. The purified libraries were quantified using a Qubit 3.0 fluorometer, sized with a Bioanalyzer 2100, and then quantified again using the KAPA Library Quantification kit. Every immunoSEQ 96-well plate was sequenced on a dedicated single-read 150-cycle Illumina NextSeq 550 flow cell. Processing in the source paper ran as follows. Because the immunoSEQ output included only junctional sequences and no quality scores, the filtering could not be the same as the filtering used for full-length reads. To assign V/J genes and CDR3, sequences were annotated using PyIR, a Python wrapper for IgBLAST v1.9, with IMGT germline references. Reads with weak V/J assignments (E-value above 1e-6), missing CDR3, stop codons, out-of-frame junctions, or ambiguous translated residues were removed. V3J clonotypes were defined as sequences sharing an identical inferred V gene, J gene, and CDR3 amino acid sequence. Percentage overlap between repertoires was computed as shared unique clonotypes divided by the size of the smaller repertoire. Richness of each repertoire was evaluated using RTK rarefaction, the Chao1 estimator, and Recon v2.1 estimates of unobserved clonotypes. For all TCRbeta clonotypes obtained by the gDNA method from four donors, generation probabilities were computed with OLGA. The table was pulled from immuneACCESS by TCRdb, which kept in-frame rearrangements only. Such tables lose some clones; where checked, under half of the loss comes from unresolved V genes, and the rest has no known cause. That table furnishes V, J and clone size, whereas the DNA furnished D and trimming. This sample comprises some 500,000 clones, less than 96% of them detected only once. The top ten hold roughly 0.06% of the sample.

This sample is part of a study of shared clonotypes between healthy human individuals (dated by TCRdb to about 2020). Study-level background: Two women and three men aged 18 to 49 years were included in the cohort. For each donor, CD4 naive and CD4 memory were each given three plates, CD8 naive was given two plates, and CD8 memory was given one plate. The study deeply sequenced blood TCR repertoires of five healthy adults to estimate repertoire size and the extent of clonotype sharing between individuals. To increase sequencing depth and limit assay-specific biases, different laboratories used diverse techniques to prepare libraries and sequence TCR repertoires. Leukapheresis yielded between about 0.94 and 10 billion PBMCs per donor. The research as a whole found: Compared with non-shared clonotypes, the clonotypes found in all four sorted-subset donors had higher generation probabilities. Because the study included only a small number of donors, the genetic and exposure-history diversity represented was limited. Sharing across several donors was observed for about 5% of naive CD4, around 3.5% of naive CD8, 2.3% of memory CD4, and roughly 0.4% of memory CD8 clonotypes. Sampling was restricted to blood, and TCR repertoires in tissue are likely to differ from TCR repertoires in blood. Incomplete sequencing was indicated by rarefaction of sorted-subset datasets, despite the large sequencing depth. Pairwise subsampling led to the expectation that sequencing depth would affect the degree of clonotype sharing among donors. Naive subsets generally had larger estimated clonotype richness than memory subsets.

The source material was naive CD4+ T cells sorted from blood. The sample's cell subset or site, from its label and the paper: CD45RA+ positively selected. The source is a young woman in good health. Here the chain combines TRBV4-2 and TRBJ2-5; 7 nucleotides in the junction match TRBD1. The DNA end is a closer match to TRBJ2-7, so the J assignment may be wrong. The bases read TGTGCCAGCAGCCAAGATTCCCAGGGGGCCTACGAGCAGTACTTC. The translation is CASSQDSQGAYEQYF.